This TCR beta chain was sequenced in a study of sequential checkpoint blockade in melanoma (dated by TCRdb to between 2019 and 2020). A note on the overall study: Using 1:1 randomization, the trial assigned patients either to first-line nivolumab followed by ipilimumab (arm A) or to ipilimumab followed by nivolumab (arm B). Maintenance nivolumab was given following each of the two trial sequences. For more than 20 patients, matched tumor biopsies were obtained before treatment and at week 13, following single-agent nivolumab (arm A) or ipilimumab (arm B). In about 80% of the matched pre- and post-treatment tumor biopsy pairs, both biopsies came from the same lesion. DNA from roughly 91 pretreatment melanoma tumor samples underwent TCRbeta immunosequencing. The study at large found these results: Patients with increases in tumor T-cell fraction and clonality by week 13 were approximately 30 times more likely to achieve clinical benefit. Tumor T-cell fraction and clonality correlated with PD-L1 staining and CD8+ T-cell counts but not with mutational load. Within-arm analyses of tumor T-cell fraction were limited by small sample sizes and reduced statistical power. Larger, independent patient cohorts are needed to validate the response-prediction model that combines TCR metrics and mutation burden. Among patients in arm A, the nivolumab-first arm, pretreatment tumor TIL clonality was associated with response (P = .04).

TCRbeta CDR3 regions were immunosequenced from genomic DNA with the immunoSEQ Assay. Genomic DNA was amplified by bias-controlled multiplex PCR before high-throughput sequencing. Regarding the original processing steps: To quantify the absolute abundance of each unique TCRbeta CDR3 region, the sequences were collapsed and filtered. Clonality, defined as 1 minus Pielou's evenness, was calculated using productive rearrangements only. Tumor T-cell fraction was calculated by normalizing TCRbeta template counts to the amount of usable DNA, which was estimated from several housekeeping genes. A previously published method was used to identify clones with significantly greater frequencies in on-treatment samples than in baseline samples. The immuneACCESS repertoire file appears here via TCRdb, limited to in-frame rearrangements. These files lack a portion of the clones; in checked studies, under half of the deficit traces to unresolved V genes, and the cause of the others is not known. V, J and clone size reflect that table, while D and trimming were determined from the DNA. The sample profile shows tens of thousands of clones; over 30% of them were found once. The ten biggest clones cover 1.5% to 2% of the sample.

This specimen's treatment or condition label, interpreted: randomized to nivolumab then ipilimumab (arm A) or the reverse (arm B). None of the patients in the trial had previously been given DNA-damaging chemotherapy. Samples were obtained from patients with melanoma enrolled in CheckMate 064, a randomized, open-label phase II trial of sequential checkpoint blockade. Tumor TCR sequencing used genomic DNA from formalin-fixed paraffin-embedded (FFPE) tissue samples. A remark on this clone: What antigen it recognizes has not been identified. No base quality values were provided; no much bigger clone lies one nucleotide off.

The germline ends are 14 bases apart after V is trimmed by 7 bases and J by 7 bases. CDR1 and CDR2, looked up from the germline V gene, are SQVTM and ANQGSEA. Including cysteine and phenylalanine, the CDR3 has 12 amino acids. This entry keeps only the CDR3 DNA: 36 bases, framed from base 1. This TCR came from a human donor with melanoma. The chain is encoded by TRBV29-1 joined to TRBJ2-1, with the D gene not clear enough to name. This specimen consisted of tumor tissue (inferred from file names), obtained from a patient given nivolumab and ipilimumab in sequence. The CDR3 corresponds to CSAVVPPNEQFF. The DNA reads TGCAGCGCAGTAGTTCCCCCGAATGAGCAGTTCTTC.